The 20 T cell receptor beta chains listed next were all sequenced from one sample in a study of CD8 T cells in Susac syndrome. Random hexamers were used to reverse transcribe the RNA input (about 0.45 to 1 ug). TCRdb called the immunoSEQ multiplex PCR reads again in MiXCR, with one record for every CDR3 protein. The sample shows over 150,000 distinct CDR3 sequences, more than 95% of them seen only once. The sequenced material came from CD4+ T cells from PBMCs. These receptors were obtained from a human donor with Susac syndrome.

The chain is built from TRBV7-6 and TRBJ2-5, with D perhaps TRBD1 (5 bases). V gave up 1 base and J gave up 3 bases, with 12 bases separating them. The CDR3 runs to 15 residues. Looked up from germline, CDR1 is SGHVS and CDR2 is FNYEAQ. The CDR3 DNA reads as TGTGCCAGCAGCTTAGTAGTGAGCAGGGAAGAGACCCAGTACTTC. The encoded protein is CASSLVVSREETQYF.

V gene TRBV2 combines with J gene TRBJ2-2, with TRBD2 matching over 7 bases. This CDR3 has 14 amino acids. Germline CDR1 SNHLY, CDR2 FYNNEI. V lost 6 bases and J lost 5; bases outside the gene matches: 6. Written as DNA, the CDR3 is TGTGCCAGCAGAACGGGAGGAGGTACCGGGGAGCTGTTTTTT. It specifies CASRTGGGTGELFF. The entire variable domain, with the rest obtained from reference TRBV2 and TRBJ2-2, is as follows: EPEVTQTPSHQVTQMGQEVILRCVPISNHLYFYWYRQILGQKVEFLVSFYNNEISEKSEIFDDQFSVERPDGSNFTLKIRSTKLEDSAMYFCASRTGGGTGELFFGEGSRLTVL.

The chain recombines TRBV20-1 with TRBJ1-2; D call uncertain. CDR3 size: 11 residues. Trimming shortened V by 3 bases and J by 5 bases, and 7 bases separated the two germline ends. Germline V lookup: CDR1 DFQATT, CDR2 SNEGSKA (reference sequence). CDR3: CSASGGYGYTF. The CDR3 nucleotides are TGCAGTGCTAGCGGCGGATATGGCTACACCTTC.

The V and J genes are TRBV14 and TRBJ2-2, with 10 bases identical to TRBD2. The length of the CDR3 is 16 residues. V gave up 2 bases and J gave up 6 bases; unmatched junction bases: 6. Germline loops: CDR1 SGHDN, CDR2 FVKESK. Here the CDR3 DNA reads TGTGCCAGCAGCCAATCCAGCGGGGGGGCCGCCGGGGAGCTGTTTTTT. This gives the protein CASSQSSGGAAGELFF.

The chain has TRBV9 and TRBJ2-1; 11 nucleotides align to TRBD2. J was trimmed by 4 bases and V by 3 bases; bases with no gene match: 3. Germline lookup yields CDR1 SGDLS and CDR2 YYNGEE. This CDR3 has 15 residues. CDR3: CASSGGTSGYNEQFF. The CDR3 DNA follows: TGTGCCAGCAGCGGCGGGACTAGCGGATACAATGAGCAGTTCTTC.

The V gene is TRBV12-3 or TRBV12-4, the J gene TRBJ1-5, with 8 bases aligning to TRBD1. The CDR3 has 14 residues. V gave up 7 bases and J gave up 4 bases; unmatched junction bases: 6. The CDR3 loop reads CASTAGGRNQPQHF. As DNA, the CDR3 is TGTGCCAGCACCGCAGGGGGCAGGAATCAGCCCCAGCATTTT.

The sample holds a few counts of this clonotype. This chain connects TRBV6-5 to TRBJ1-4; weak D call: TRBD1 (5 bases). This CDR3 comprises 14 residues. With 2 bases removed from V and 6 bases from J, the gap between germline ends came to 10 bases. CDR1 is MNHEY and CDR2 is SVGAGI in the germline V gene. The CDR3 sequence: CASSYGQGDEKLFF. CDR3 nucleotides: TGTGCCAGCAGTTACGGGCAGGGCGATGAAAAACTGTTTTTT.

The V call is TRBV20-1, the J call TRBJ2-7; unclear D gene. CDR3 length: 13 amino acids. Trimming stripped 6 bases from V and 2 bases from J, with 14 bases between. In germline, CDR1 is DFQATT, CDR2 SNEGSKA (reference sequence). As DNA, the CDR3 is TGCAGTGCCACTCCAAACCCAACCTACGAGCAGTACTTC. It is translated as CSATPNPTYEQYF.

This clonotype was counted once. The genes are TRBV15 and TRBJ1-5, with a weak D call TRBD1 (6 bases). V gave up 3 bases and J gave up 7 bases, with 22 bases separating them. The CDR3 contains 17 residues. From germline, CDR1 is LNHNV and CDR2 YYDKDF (reference sequence). Written as DNA, the CDR3 is TGTGCCACCAGCAGTTGGGGGGTCACAGGGCGGGGACAGCCCCAGCATTTT. This codes for CATSSWGVTGRGQPQHF.

The genes are TRBV12-3 or TRBV12-4 and TRBJ1-5; TRBD1 matches at 11 bases. The CDR3 is 17 amino acids. V was clipped by 3 bases and J by 4 bases; unmatched bases: 8. CDR3 DNA: TGTGCCAGCAGTTTTAGGTGGGGGACAGGGGGTAATCAGCCCCAGCATTTT. Protein product: CASSFRWGTGGNQPQHF.

This chain uses TRBV7-2 with TRBJ2-6, with D possibly TRBD1 on 5 matching bases. The germline gives CDR1 SGHTA, CDR2 FQGNSA. The CDR3 length is 17 residues. V was pared by 5 bases and J by 2 bases, with 16 bases between. The CDR3: CASSVGRARAGANVLTF. For the CDR3, the DNA is TGTGCCAGCAGCGTAGGAAGAGCCAGGGCTGGGGCCAACGTCCTGACTTTC.

This chain links TRBV20-1 with TRBJ1-2; TRBD1 matches 7 bases. Per germline, CDR1 DFQATT and CDR2 SNEGSKA (reference sequence). The J segment lost 6 bases and the V segment lost 6 bases, leaving 7 bases of the junction unmatched. This CDR3 is 12 amino acids long. CDR3 sequence: CSAETGSDGYTF. CDR3 coding DNA: TGCAGTGCCGAGACAGGGTCTGATGGCTACACCTTC.

The chain has TRBV7-8 and TRBJ2-5, with 8 bases fitting TRBD1. CDR1 is SGHVS and CDR2 is FQNEAQ in the germline V gene. The CDR3 sequence is 14 residues long. V was pared by 1 base and J by 5 bases, with 3 bases of the junction left unmatched. In DNA, the CDR3 is TGTGCCAGCAGCTTAGGGACAGGGATCGAGACCCAGTACTTC. Translated: CASSLGTGIETQYF.

This chain joins TRBV29-1 and TRBJ1-5; D possibly corresponds to TRBD1 (5 bases). Trimming took off 1 base at V and 4 bases at J, with 8 bases between the two ends. The germline V gene has CDR1 SQVTM and CDR2 ANQGSEA. This CDR3 is 13 amino acids long. The CDR3 nucleotides are TGCAGCGTTGAAGCGGGGCAAAATCAGCCCCAGCATTTT. Amino acids: CSVEAGQNQPQHF. The full variable domain, completed using reference TRBV29-1 and TRBJ1-5, is SAVISQKPSRDICQRGTSLTIQCQVDSQVTMMFWYRQQPGQSLTLIATANQGSEATYESGFVIDKFPISRPNLTFSTLTVSNMSPEDSSIYLCSVEAGQNQPQHFGDGTRLSIL.

V gene TRBV20-1 combines with J gene TRBJ2-1, with TRBD2 matching 9 bases. Per germline, CDR1 DFQATT and CDR2 SNEGSKA (reference sequence). J lost 7 bases, V lost 5 bases, and 12 bases had no gene match. The CDR3 length is 15 residues. For the CDR3, the DNA is TGCAGTGCTCCATTTCCCACTAGCGGGTTTAATGAGCAGTTCTTC. The encoded protein is CSAPFPTSGFNEQFF.

The chain has TRBV24-1 and TRBJ2-3; 10 bases agree with TRBD1. The germline CDR1 and CDR2 sequences are KGHDR and SFDVKD. J gave up 2 bases and V 3 bases, and 10 bases lay outside the gene matches. This CDR3 is built from 18 residues. This chain's CDR3 is CATSDAGTGDSATDTQYF. The CDR3 DNA reads as TGTGCCACCAGTGATGCCGGGACAGGGGATTCGGCCACAGATACGCAGTATTTT.

V gene TRBV6-6 combines with J gene TRBJ2-5; TRBD1 aligns across 8 bases. The CDR3 is 15 residues long. Per germline, CDR1 MNHNY and CDR2 SVGAGI (reference sequence). Trimming took 6 bases from V and 5 from J; bases not matched to a gene: 11. CDR3 residues: CASSQLQGVGETQYF. The CDR3 nucleotides are TGTGCCAGCAGCCAACTACAGGGGGTGGGGGAGACCCAGTACTTC.

The rearrangement uses TRBV21-1 and TRBJ2-5; the listed D gene, TRBD1, was not tested against the DNA. TRBV21-1 is tagged as a pseudogene. The CDR3 totals 15 residues. CDR3 bases: TGTGCCAGCAGCAAAGACAGGGGGTGGGAAGAGACCCAGTACTTC. Translated: CASSKDRGWEETQYF.

The V and J genes are TRBV18 and TRBJ2-1; TRBD1 matches at 10 bases. The CDR3 is 15 residues long. Trimming took 5 bases from V and 6 from J; bases not matched to a gene: 7. Germline V gene lookup returns CDR1 KGHSH and CDR2 LQKENI. The CDR3 DNA is TGTGCCAGCTCAAAGCCGGGACAGGGGACCAATGAGCAGTTCTTC. Translated, it gives CASSKPGQGTNEQFF.

The chain joins TRBV6-1 to TRBJ1-2; TRBD1 agrees at 7 bases. The CDR3 loop spans 15 amino acids. Germline values: CDR1 MNHNS, CDR2 SASEGT. Germline trimming cut 3 bases from V and 4 bases from J; bases unmatched to any gene: 8. The CDR3 sequence: CASSETGSRGYGYTF. The CDR3 DNA sequence: TGTGCCAGCAGTGAGACAGGGTCCAGGGGCTATGGCTACACCTTC.